The 23 T cell receptor beta chains below were found in one sample sequenced in a study of T cells after yellow fever vaccination. TCRdb redid the calling of the 5' RACE reads with MiXCR, one entry per CDR3 protein. The sample includes around 530,000 distinct CDR3 sequences, around 16% of them seen just once. The specimen was PBMCs, collected less than 6 days after the first yellow fever vaccination. These receptors came from a man aged 18 to 30 who received the YFV17D yellow fever vaccine.

The table lists this clonotype with a few counts. The J gene is TRBJ2-2, the V gene TRBV9; perhaps D is TRBD1 or TRBD2 (5 bases each). CDR3 size: 17 residues. CDR1 and CDR2 from the germline V gene are SGDLS and YYNGEE. V was pared by 0 bases and J by 0 bases, with 12 bases between. Here the CDR3 reads CASSVDFWGTNTGELFF. The DNA for the CDR3 is TGTGCCAGCAGCGTAGACTTTTGGGGGACGAACACCGGGGAGCTGTTTTTT.

This clonotype was detected a few times. CDR3: CASSYVGDVGYTF. DNA of the CDR3: TGTGCCAGCAGTTATGTAGGGGACGTTGGCTACACCTTC. The chain links TRBV6-5 to TRBJ1-2, with D tentatively TRBD1 (5 bases). The CDR3 contains 13 residues. Looked up from germline, CDR1 is MNHEY and CDR2 is SVGAGI. V was trimmed by 3 bases and J by 7 bases, leaving 12 bases between them.

V usage is TRBV27 and J usage is TRBJ1-2; TRBD1 aligns across 7 bases. V shed 10 bases and J 2 bases; nucleotides not matched to a gene: 7. Germline CDR1 MNHEY, CDR2 SMNVEV (reference sequence). The CDR3 consists of 13 residues. CDR3 bases: TGTGCCACCTCCACAGGGGCCAACTATGGCTACACCTTC. Translated: CATSTGANYGYTF.

This clonotype came up many times. This sequence joins TRBV4-1 and TRBJ1-6, with TRBD1 matching 9 bases. V lost 0 bases and J lost 6; bases outside the gene matches: 0. The CDR3 is 15 residues long. Germline values: CDR1 MGHRA, CDR2 YSYEKL. DNA for the CDR3: TGCGCCAGCAGCCAAGAGGGACAGGGTAATTCACCCCTCCACTTT. Protein sequence: CASSQEGQGNSPLHF.

The sample holds a few counts of this clonotype. This rearrangement joins TRBV4-1 to TRBJ2-1, with 10 bases lining up with TRBD2. The CDR3 runs 16 residues. With 6 bases clipped from V and 2 bases from J, the junction kept 7 bases outside the gene matches. The germline V gene encodes CDR1 MGHRA and CDR2 YSYEKL. CDR3 region: CASRHTLAGAYNEQFF. The CDR3 coding sequence is TGCGCCAGCAGGCATACTCTAGCGGGGGCCTACAATGAGCAGTTCTTC.

The gene calls are TRBV6-5 and TRBJ2-1, with 7 bases aligning to TRBD1. The CDR3 contains 11 residues. The V segment lost 5 bases and the J segment 10 bases; nucleotides outside the gene matches: 2. Per the germline V gene, CDR1 is MNHEY and CDR2 is SVGAGI. In nucleotides, the CDR3 is TGTGCCAGCAGTGACAGGGTCGAGCAGTTCTTC. Protein sequence: CASSDRVEQFF.

This clonotype was detected only a few times. The CDR3 reads CASSLDGNAGETQYF. As DNA, the CDR3 is TGTGCCAGCAGCTTAGACGGGAACGCGGGGGAGACCCAGTACTTC. V is TRBV7-6 and J is TRBJ2-5, with a weak D call TRBD2 (6 bases). With 1 base removed from V and 5 bases from J, the gap between germline ends came to 14 bases. The CDR3 length is 15 residues. CDR1 and CDR2 from the germline V gene are SGHVS and FNYEAQ.

The chain combines TRBV12-3 or TRBV12-4 with TRBJ2-1; D uncertain. V was trimmed by 4 bases and J by 15 bases, leaving 10 bases between them. The CDR3 extends over 10 amino acids. The CDR3 sequence is CASSWDDMFF. The CDR3 bases are TGTGCCAGCAGTTGGGATGATATGTTCTTC.

The rearrangement links TRBV12-3 or TRBV12-4 to TRBJ1-1, with a tentative D call TRBD1 (5 bases). The V end was cut by 5 bases, the J end by 0 bases, with 16 bases between. The CDR3 spans 16 residues. In nucleotides, the CDR3 is TGTGCCAGCAGTCCAGAGACAGCCAGAATGAACACTGAAGCTTTCTTT. This gives the protein CASSPETARMNTEAFF.

The chain is built from TRBV11-2 and TRBJ2-1, with D possibly being TRBD1 or TRBD2 (6 bases each). The germline V and J ends were trimmed by 5 bases and 2 bases, with 13 bases remaining between them. The CDR3 is 15 amino acids. Germline V gene sequence: CDR1 SGHAT, CDR2 FQNNGV. The CDR3 here is CASSTRRGPYNEQFF. CDR3 bases: TGTGCCAGCAGCACACGACGGGGGCCCTACAATGAGCAGTTCTTC.

The rearrangement joins TRBV12-3 or TRBV12-4 to TRBJ2-1, with 10 bases matching TRBD2. The CDR3 totals 15 residues. The J segment lost 7 bases and the V segment lost 3 bases, leaving 6 bases of the junction unmatched. The CDR3 nucleotides are TGTGCCAGCAGTTTGAGGAGCGGGGGGGTAAATGAGCAGTTCTTC. As protein: CASSLRSGGVNEQFF.

V gene TRBV28 combines with J gene TRBJ1-2, with 8 bases lining up with TRBD1. Germline V gives CDR1 MDHEN, CDR2 SYDVKM. CDR3 length equals 14 residues. V dropped 1 base and J dropped 7; count of bases not matched to a gene: 5. The CDR3 nucleotides read TGTGCCAGCAGTTTATCCAGGGGGCTTTTTGGCTACACCTTC. Translated, it gives CASSLSRGLFGYTF.

This clonotype was seen a handful of times. V usage is TRBV24-1 and J usage is TRBJ2-2, with D maybe TRBD2 (5 bases). Per germline, CDR1 KGHDR and CDR2 SFDVKD. The V and J ends lost 4 bases and 7 bases respectively, with 12 bases between them. The CDR3 sequence is 14 residues long. The CDR3 region is CATSDSLEGGELFF. In nucleotides, the CDR3 is TGTGCCACCAGTGACTCTCTAGAGGGCGGGGAGCTGTTTTTT.

The chain couples TRBV28 to TRBJ1-1; 8 nucleotides align to TRBD1. This CDR3 is 16 amino acids long. V trimming: 5 bases; J trimming: 4 bases; junction bases outside the gene matches: 12. Germline lookup yields CDR1 MDHEN and CDR2 SYDVKM. In DNA, the CDR3 is TGTGCCAGCAGTATTCAGCAGGGGGCCCCGGTCACTGAAGCTTTCTTT. It specifies CASSIQQGAPVTEAFF.

This clonotype came up many times. The chain recombines TRBV9 with TRBJ2-7; 9 bases match TRBD1. The ends lost 3 bases at V and 6 bases at J; junction bases unmatched: 4. The CDR3 sequence is 13 residues long. Germline V gene data show CDR1 as SGDLS and CDR2 as YYNGEE. CDR3 loop: CASSAGTGREQYF. The CDR3 coding sequence is TGTGCCAGCAGCGCCGGGACAGGGCGCGAGCAGTACTTC.

In its sample, this clonotype was seen a few times. The V call is TRBV29-1, the J call TRBJ2-5, with D possibly TRBD1 on 6 matching bases. Germline V gene lookup returns CDR1 SQVTM and CDR2 ANQGSEA. This CDR3 has 14 residues. V was clipped by 8 bases and J by 7 bases, with 23 bases between them. The CDR3 nucleotides read TGCAGCCTTAGTTCAGGGGACCACGTCCCGACCCAGTACTTC. Translated: CSLSSGDHVPTQYF.

This clonotype was found many times. The rearrangement links TRBV7-3 to TRBJ2-1, with 7 bases identical to TRBD1. Germline V lookup: CDR1 SGHTA, CDR2 FQGTGA. This CDR3 spans 18 amino acids. V lost 0 bases, J lost 0 bases, and 8 bases stayed unmatched. CDR3 nucleotide sequence: TGTGCCAGCAGCTTAACAGGGGGCCCTCCAAGCTCCTACAATGAGCAGTTCTTC. Translating it yields CASSLTGGPPSSYNEQFF.

This clonotype was detected only a few times. This chain links TRBV5-1 with TRBJ1-6; maybe TRBD1 (5 bases). Germline CDR1 and CDR2: SGHRS and YFSETQ. CDR3 length equals 14 residues. V was cut by 5 bases and J by 11 bases, with 17 bases left in between. The CDR3 spells CASSPAGTPTPLHF. The CDR3 bases are TGCGCCAGCAGTCCTGCCGGGACCCCTACACCCCTCCACTTT.

V gene TRBV7-2 combines with J gene TRBJ2-7; perhaps TRBD1 as D (6 bases). V was pared by 5 bases and J by 4 bases, with 15 bases between. The CDR3 has 14 residues. Germline CDR1 and CDR2: SGHTA and FQGNSA. This CDR3 reads CASSTPGTMYEQYF. In DNA form, the CDR3 reads TGTGCCAGCAGCACACCGGGGACAATGTACGAGCAGTACTTC.

This clonotype showed up just a few times. The chain employs TRBV5-8 and TRBJ2-3; 8 bases map to TRBD2. This CDR3 comprises 15 residues. V shed 2 bases, J shed 3 bases, and the junction held 5 bases outside the gene matches. The germline CDR1 and CDR2 sequences are SGHTS and YDEGEE. This CDR3 is CASSFSRGGTDTQYF. The CDR3 DNA follows: TGTGCCAGCAGCTTTTCTCGGGGGGGGACAGATACGCAGTATTTT.

The chain employs TRBV5-5 and TRBJ1-2; D gene ambiguous. There are 15 residues in the CDR3. Per the germline V gene, CDR1 is SGHKS and CDR2 is YYEKEE (reference sequence). Trimming removed 6 bases from V and 8 bases from J, with 23 bases in between. This chain's CDR3 is CASNRITNRESGYTF. Here the CDR3 DNA reads TGTGCCAGCAACCGAATTACAAACCGCGAATCGGGCTACACCTTC.

This clonotype was seen more than once but under ten times. This chain links TRBV27 with TRBJ1-1, with TRBD1 matching 10 bases. V lost 3 bases, J lost 11 bases, and 9 bases stayed unmatched. This CDR3 spans 14 amino acids. The germline V gene encodes CDR1 MNHEY and CDR2 SMNVEV (reference sequence). The chain's CDR3 is CASSFQDRGSSAFF. CDR3 DNA sequence: TGTGCCAGCAGTTTCCAGGACAGGGGGTCGTCTGCTTTCTTT.

This clonotype has at least ten counts. The CDR3 DNA is TGCGCCAGCAGCTTAGAGCCGGGCTACTCCTACGAGCAGTACTTC. It specifies CASSLEPGYSYEQYF. The V gene is TRBV5-1, the J gene TRBJ2-7; D is ambiguous. CDR3 length equals 15 residues. Germline assignment: CDR1 SGHRS and CDR2 YFSETQ. V was trimmed by 2 bases and J by 0 bases, leaving 12 bases between them. Full variable domain (rest looked up from reference TRBV5-1 and TRBJ2-7): KAGVTQTPRYLIKTRGQQVTLSCSPISGHRSVSWYQQTPGQGLQFLFEYFSETQRNKGNFPGRFSGRQFSNSRSEMNVSTLELGDSALYLCASSLEPGYSYEQYFGPGTRLTVT.